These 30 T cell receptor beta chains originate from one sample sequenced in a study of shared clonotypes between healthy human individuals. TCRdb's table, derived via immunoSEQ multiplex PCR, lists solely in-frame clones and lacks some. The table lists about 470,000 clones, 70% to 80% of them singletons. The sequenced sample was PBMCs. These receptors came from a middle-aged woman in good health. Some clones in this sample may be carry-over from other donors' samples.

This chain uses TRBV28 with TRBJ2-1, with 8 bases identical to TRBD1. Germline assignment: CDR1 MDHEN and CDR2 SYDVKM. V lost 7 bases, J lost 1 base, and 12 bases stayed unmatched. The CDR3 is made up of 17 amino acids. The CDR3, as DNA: TGTGCCAGCACAACGATGACAGGGGTGGGATCCTACAATGAGCAGTTCTTC. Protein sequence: CASTTMTGVGSYNEQFF.

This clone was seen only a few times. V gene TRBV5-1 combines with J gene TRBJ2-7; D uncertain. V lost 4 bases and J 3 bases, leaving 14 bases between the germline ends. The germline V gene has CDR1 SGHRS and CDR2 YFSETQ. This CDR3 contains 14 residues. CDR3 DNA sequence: TGCGCCAGCAGCGGTAACCCAAACAGCTACGAGCAGTACTTC. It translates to CASSGNPNSYEQYF.

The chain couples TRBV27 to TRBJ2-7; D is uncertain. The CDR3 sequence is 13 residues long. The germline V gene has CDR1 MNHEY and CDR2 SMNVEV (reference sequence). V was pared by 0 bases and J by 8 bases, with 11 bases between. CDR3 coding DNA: TGTGCCAGCAGTTTATCCTTCCGGAGCAAGCAGTACTTC. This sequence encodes CASSLSFRSKQYF.

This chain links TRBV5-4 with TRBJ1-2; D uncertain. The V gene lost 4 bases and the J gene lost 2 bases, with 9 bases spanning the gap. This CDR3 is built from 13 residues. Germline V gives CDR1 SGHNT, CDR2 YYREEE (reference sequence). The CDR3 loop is CASSTTANYGYTF. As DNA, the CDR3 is TGTGCCAGCAGCACCACAGCCAACTATGGCTACACCTTC.

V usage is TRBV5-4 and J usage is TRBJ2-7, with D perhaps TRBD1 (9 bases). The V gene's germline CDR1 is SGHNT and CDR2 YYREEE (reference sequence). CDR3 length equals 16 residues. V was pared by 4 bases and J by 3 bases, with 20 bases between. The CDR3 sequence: CASSGQGPAGVYEQYF. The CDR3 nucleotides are TGTGCCAGCAGCGGACAGGGGCCAGCGGGAGTCTACGAGCAGTACTTC.

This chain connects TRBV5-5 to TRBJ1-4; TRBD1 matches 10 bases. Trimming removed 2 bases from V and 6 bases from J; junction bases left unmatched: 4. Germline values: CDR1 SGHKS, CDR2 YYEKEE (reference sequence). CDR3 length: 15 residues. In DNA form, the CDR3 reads TGTGCCAGCAGCTTAGACGGGACAGGGGATGAAAAACTGTTTTTT. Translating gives CASSLDGTGDEKLFF.

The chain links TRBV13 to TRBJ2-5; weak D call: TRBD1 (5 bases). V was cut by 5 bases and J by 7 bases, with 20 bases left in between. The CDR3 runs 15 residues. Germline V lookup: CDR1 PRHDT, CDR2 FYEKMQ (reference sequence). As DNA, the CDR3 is TGTGCCAGCAGCCCGACCAGGGCGGAAGTGGGGACCCAGTACTTC. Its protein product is CASSPTRAEVGTQYF.

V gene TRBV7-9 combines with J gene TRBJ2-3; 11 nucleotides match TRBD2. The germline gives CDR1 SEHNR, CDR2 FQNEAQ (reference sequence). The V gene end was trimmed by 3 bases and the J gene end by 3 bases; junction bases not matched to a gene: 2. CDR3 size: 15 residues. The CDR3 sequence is CASSLTSGKTDTQYF. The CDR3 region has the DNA TGTGCCAGCAGCTTGACTAGCGGGAAAACAGATACGCAGTATTTT.

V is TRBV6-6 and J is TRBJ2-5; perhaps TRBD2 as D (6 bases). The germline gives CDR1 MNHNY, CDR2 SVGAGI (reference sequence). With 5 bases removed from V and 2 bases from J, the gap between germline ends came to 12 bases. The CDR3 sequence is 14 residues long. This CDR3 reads CASSPGSGQETQYF. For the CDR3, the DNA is TGTGCCAGCAGTCCCGGGAGCGGGCAAGAGACCCAGTACTTC.

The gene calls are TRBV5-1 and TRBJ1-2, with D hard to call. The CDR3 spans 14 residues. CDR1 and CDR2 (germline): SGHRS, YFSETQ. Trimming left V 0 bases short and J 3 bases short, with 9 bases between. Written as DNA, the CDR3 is TGCGCCAGCAGCTTGGAGGGTTTGGACTATGGCTACACCTTC. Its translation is CASSLEGLDYGYTF. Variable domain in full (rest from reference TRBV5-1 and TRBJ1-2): KAGVTQTPRYLIKTRGQQVTLSCSPISGHRSVSWYQQTPGQGLQFLFEYFSETQRNKGNFPGRFSGRQFSNSRSEMNVSTLELGDSALYLCASSLEGLDYGYTFGSGTRLTVV.

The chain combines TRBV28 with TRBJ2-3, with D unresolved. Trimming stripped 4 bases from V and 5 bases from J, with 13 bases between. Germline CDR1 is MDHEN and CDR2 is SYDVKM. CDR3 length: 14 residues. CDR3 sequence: CASSSGPSLDTQYF. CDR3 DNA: TGTGCCAGCAGTTCCGGCCCAAGTCTAGATACGCAGTATTTT.

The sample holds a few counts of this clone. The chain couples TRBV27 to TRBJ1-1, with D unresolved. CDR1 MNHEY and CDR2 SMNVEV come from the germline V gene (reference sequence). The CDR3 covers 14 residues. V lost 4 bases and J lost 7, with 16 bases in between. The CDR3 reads CASSYGRSEFEAFF. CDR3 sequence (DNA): TGTGCCAGCAGTTACGGGAGGTCGGAGTTTGAAGCTTTCTTT.

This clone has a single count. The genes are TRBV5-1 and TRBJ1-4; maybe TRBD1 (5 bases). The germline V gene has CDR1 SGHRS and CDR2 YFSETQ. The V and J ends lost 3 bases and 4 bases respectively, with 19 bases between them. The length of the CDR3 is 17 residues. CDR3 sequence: CASSSSARQTYNEKLFF. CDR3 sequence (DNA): TGCGCCAGCAGCTCGAGCGCAAGACAGACCTATAATGAAAAACTGTTTTTT.

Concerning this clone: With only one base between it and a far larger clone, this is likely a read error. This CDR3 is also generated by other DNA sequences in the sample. The DNA of the CDR3 is TGCAGCGTTGGCCCCCATGACAGAGTTGGAGAGACCCAGTACTTC. Protein product: CSVGPHDRVGETQYF. The chain recombines TRBV29-1 with TRBJ2-5, with D perhaps matching TRBD1 (5 bases). Per the germline V gene, CDR1 is SQVTM and CDR2 is ANQGSEA. The V gene lost 4 bases and the J gene lost 4 bases, with 19 bases spanning the gap. The CDR3 is 15 amino acids.

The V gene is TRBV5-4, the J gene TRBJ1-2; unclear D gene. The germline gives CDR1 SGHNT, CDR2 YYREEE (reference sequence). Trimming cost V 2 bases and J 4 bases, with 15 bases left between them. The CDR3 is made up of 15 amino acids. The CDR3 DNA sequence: TGTGCCAGCAGCTTTCCCGAGGGAATCGTCTATGGCTACACCTTC. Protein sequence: CASSFPEGIVYGYTF. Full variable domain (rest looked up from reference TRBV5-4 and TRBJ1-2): ETGVTQSPTHLIKTRGQQVTLRCSSQSGHNTVSWYQQALGQGPQFIFQYYREEENGRGNFPPRFSGLQFPNYSSELNVNALELDDSALYLCASSFPEGIVYGYTFGSGTRLTVV.

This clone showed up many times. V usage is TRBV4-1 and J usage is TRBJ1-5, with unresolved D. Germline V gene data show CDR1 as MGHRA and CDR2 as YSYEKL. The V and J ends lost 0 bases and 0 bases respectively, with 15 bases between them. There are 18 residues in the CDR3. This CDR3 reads CASSQEPAVSYSNQPQHF. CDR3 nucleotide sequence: TGCGCCAGCAGCCAAGAGCCCGCCGTAAGCTATAGCAATCAGCCCCAGCATTTT.

CDR3 coding DNA: TGTGCCAGCAGCTTTGGTGGGACCCAGTACTTC. It translates to CASSFGGTQYF. The chain couples TRBV7-9 to TRBJ2-5; D is unresolved. Germline CDR1 is SEHNR and CDR2 is FQNEAQ (reference sequence). V was cut by 3 bases and J by 7 bases, with 6 bases left in between. The CDR3 is 11 residues long.

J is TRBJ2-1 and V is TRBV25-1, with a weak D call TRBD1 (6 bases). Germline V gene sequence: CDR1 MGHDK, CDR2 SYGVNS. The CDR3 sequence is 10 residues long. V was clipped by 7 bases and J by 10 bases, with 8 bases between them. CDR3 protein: CASIGQEQFF. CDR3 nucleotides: TGTGCCAGCATAGGACAGGAGCAGTTCTTC.

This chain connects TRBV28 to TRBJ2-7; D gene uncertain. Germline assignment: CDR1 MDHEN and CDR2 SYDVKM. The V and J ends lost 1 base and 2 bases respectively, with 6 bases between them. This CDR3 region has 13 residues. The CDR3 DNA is TGTGCCAGCAGTTTATTACAAACCTACGAGCAGTACTTC. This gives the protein CASSLLQTYEQYF.

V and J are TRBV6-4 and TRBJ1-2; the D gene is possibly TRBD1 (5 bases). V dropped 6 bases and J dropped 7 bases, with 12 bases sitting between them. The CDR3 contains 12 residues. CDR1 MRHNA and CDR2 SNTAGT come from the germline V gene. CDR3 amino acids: CASSASGGGYTF. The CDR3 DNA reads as TGTGCCAGCAGCGCATCGGGGGGTGGCTACACCTTC.

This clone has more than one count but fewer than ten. CDR3 sequence: CASSLWTGETQYF. The CDR3 nucleotides read TGTGCCAGCAGCCTCTGGACAGGAGAGACCCAGTACTTC. J is TRBJ2-5 and V is TRBV5-4, with 7 nucleotides matching TRBD1. The J segment lost 4 bases and the V segment lost 4 bases, leaving 4 bases of the junction unmatched. Germline V gene sequence: CDR1 SGHNT, CDR2 YYREEE (reference sequence). The CDR3 is 13 amino acids.

The CDR3 bases are TGTGCCAGCAGCTCCCTAGCGGGAGTGAGCGAGACCCAGTACTTC. Translation gives CASSSLAGVSETQYF. The chain carries TRBV7-2 and TRBJ2-5; 10 bases are shared with TRBD2. The CDR3 length is 15 residues. The V segment lost 4 bases and the J segment 5 bases; nucleotides outside the gene matches: 7. The germline V gene encodes CDR1 SGHTA and CDR2 FQGNSA.

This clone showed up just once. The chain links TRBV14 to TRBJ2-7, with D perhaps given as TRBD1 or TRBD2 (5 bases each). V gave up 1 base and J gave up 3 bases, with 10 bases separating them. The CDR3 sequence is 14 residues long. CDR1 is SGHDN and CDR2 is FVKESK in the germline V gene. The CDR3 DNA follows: TGTGCCAGCAGCCAAGGGGGGAGAGGCTACGAGCAGTACTTC. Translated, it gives CASSQGGRGYEQYF.

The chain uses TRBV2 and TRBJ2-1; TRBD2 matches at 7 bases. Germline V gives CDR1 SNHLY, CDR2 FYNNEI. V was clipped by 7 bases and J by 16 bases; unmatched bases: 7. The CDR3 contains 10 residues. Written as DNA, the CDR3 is TGTGCCAGCATGGGCGGGAGCAAATTCTTC. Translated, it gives CASMGGSKFF.

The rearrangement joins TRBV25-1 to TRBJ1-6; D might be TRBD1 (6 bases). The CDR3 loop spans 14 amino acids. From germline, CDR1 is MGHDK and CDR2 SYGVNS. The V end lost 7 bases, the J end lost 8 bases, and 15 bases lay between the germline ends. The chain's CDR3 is CASTPGHTDSPLHF. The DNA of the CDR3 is TGTGCCAGCACCCCGGGACATACGGATTCACCCCTCCACTTT.

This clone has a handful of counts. The CDR3 DNA follows: TGTGCCAGCAGCCAAGATTTGGGAGCACCGACAGGGAGTGTCGGTTGGACCCAGTACTTC. This translates into CASSQDLGAPTGSVGWTQYF. The chain links TRBV4-2 to TRBJ2-5, with TRBD1 identical over 7 bases. V lost 0 bases, J lost 7 bases, and 23 bases stayed unmatched. The germline gives CDR1 LGHNA, CDR2 YNFKEQ. CDR3 length equals 20 residues.

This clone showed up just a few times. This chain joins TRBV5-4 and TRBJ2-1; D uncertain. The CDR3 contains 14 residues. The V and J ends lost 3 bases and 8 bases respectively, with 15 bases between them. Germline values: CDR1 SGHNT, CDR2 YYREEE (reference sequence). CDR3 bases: TGTGCCAGCAGCTCCGGAACCATCCGGGATGAGCAGTTCTTC. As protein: CASSSGTIRDEQFF.

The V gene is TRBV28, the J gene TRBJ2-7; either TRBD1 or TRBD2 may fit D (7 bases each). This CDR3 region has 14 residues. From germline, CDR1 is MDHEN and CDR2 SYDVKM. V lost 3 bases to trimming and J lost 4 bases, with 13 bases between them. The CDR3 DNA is TGTGCCAGCAGTTTTACTCAGGGGGGGTACGAGCAGTACTTC. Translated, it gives CASSFTQGGYEQYF.

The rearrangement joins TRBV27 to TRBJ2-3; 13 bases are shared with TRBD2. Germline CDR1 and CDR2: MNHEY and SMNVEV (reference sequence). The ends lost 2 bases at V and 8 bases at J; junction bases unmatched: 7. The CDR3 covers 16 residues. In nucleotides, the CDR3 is TGTGCCAGCAGTTTAGTTCGGACTAGCGGGAGACTTACGCAGTATTTT. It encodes CASSLVRTSGRLTQYF.

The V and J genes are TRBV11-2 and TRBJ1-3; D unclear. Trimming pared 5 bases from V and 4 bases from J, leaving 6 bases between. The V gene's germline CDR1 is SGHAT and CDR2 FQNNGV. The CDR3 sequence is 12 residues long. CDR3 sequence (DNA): TGTGCCAGCAGCACCGCCGGAAACACCATATATTTT. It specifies CASSTAGNTIYF. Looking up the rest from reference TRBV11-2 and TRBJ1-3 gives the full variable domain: EAGVAQSPRYKIIEKRQSVAFWCNPISGHATLYWYQQILGQGPKLLIQFQNNGVVDDSQLPKDRFSAERLKGVDSTLKIQPAKLEDSAVYLCASSTAGNTIYFGEGSWLTVV.